A selection of T cell receptor beta chains follows, all from one sample in a study of CD4 and CD8 cells across lung adenocarcinoma regions. TCRdb used MiXCR to reprocess the PCR reads, holding one entry per CDR3 protein. The sample records 15,000 to 20,000 distinct CDR3 sequences, around 46% being singletons. The sequencing input was CD8+ T cells from the margin of a lung tumor. All receptors come from a male donor with lung adenocarcinoma. The CD4 and CD8 labels of this study may be unreliable. Both conserved end residues are part of each CDR3. The D gene is left open where the match is weak. The size field is filled for only some rows; it gives once, few, many or a size class.

>.|TRBJ2-7|.|TRBV6-1
CARSEQDTDTQYF
TGTGCCAGGAGTGAACAGGACACAGATACGCAGTACTTC
>.|TRBJ2-1|medium-sized|TRBV28
CASSLRGAGYEQFF
TGTGCCAGCAGTCTTCGCGGGGCAGGGTATGAGCAGTTCTTC
>.|TRBJ2-1|many|TRBV10-1
CASSGGHPYNEQFF
TGCGCCAGCAGTGGGGGACACCCTTACAATGAGCAGTTCTTC
>TRBD2|TRBJ2-7|.|TRBV7-8
CASSLYGREGLGNEQYF
TGTGCCAGCAGCCTTTATGGGCGGGAGGGCCTCGGGAACGAGCAGTACTTC
>.|TRBJ2-1|.|TRBV27
CASSSRRQDLPYNEQFF
TGTGCCAGCAGTTCCAGACGACAGGATCTTCCCTACAATGAGCAGTTCTTC
>.|TRBJ2-7|.|TRBV15
CATGTSRFSEQYF
TGTGCCACCGGTACATCAAGGTTCTCCGAGCAGTACTTC
>.|TRBJ2-5|.|TRBV6-1
CASKVGGAEETQYF
TGTGCCAGCAAGGTAGGAGGGGCAGAGGAGACCCAGTACTTC
>TRBD2|TRBJ2-7|.|TRBV6-1
CASRGRGGRATDTQYF
TGTGCCAGCAGGGGACGCGGGGGGCGGGCCACAGATACGCAGTACTTC
>.|TRBJ1-2|few|TRBV6-5
CASSWGGAGYTF
TGTGCCAGCAGTTGGGGGGGGGCTGGCTACACCTTC
>.|TRBJ2-7|.|TRBV6-5
CAAGYGGRDQETQYF
TGTGCCGCGGGTTACGGGGGCCGTGACCAAGAGACGCAGTACTTC
>.|TRBJ1-1|.|TRBV3-1
CASSQEGPKNTEAFF
TGTGCCAGCAGCCAAGAAGGGCCCAAGAACACTGAAGCTTTCTTT
>TRBD1|TRBJ2-2|few|TRBV6-4
CASSRSGTGANTGELFF
TGTGCCAGCAGCCGCTCCGGGACAGGGGCGAACACCGGGGAGCTGTTTTTT
>TRBD2|TRBJ2-2|.|TRBV4-1
CASSQAWREGWTGELFF
TGCGCCAGCAGCCAAGCATGGCGGGAGGGATGGACCGGGGAGCTGTTTTTT
>.|TRBJ2-2|.|TRBV10-1
CASRGRGTGELYF
TGCGCCAGCAGGGGTAGGGGCACCGGGGAGCTGTATTTT
>.|TRBJ2-4|.|TRBV27
CASRGLQSTKIQYF
TGTGCCAGCAGGGGACTTCAGAGTACAAAGATCCAGTACTTC
>.|TRBJ1-1|many|TRBV6-1
CASSEAGVGTEAFF
TGTGCCAGCAGTGAAGCGGGGGTAGGGACTGAAGCTTTCTTT
>.|TRBJ2-1|few|TRBV10-3
CAISEGRDEQFF
TGTGCCATCAGTGAAGGTAGAGATGAGCAGTTCTTC
>TRBD1|TRBJ2-4|.|TRBV10-3
CAGGLRGWGKNIQYF
TGTGCTGGCGGCCTCAGGGGGTGGGGCAAAAACATTCAGTACTTC
>TRBD1|TRBJ2-1|.|TRBV12-3/TRBV12-4
CASSRPGQGVNEQFF
TGTGCCAGCAGTCGGCCGGGACAGGGAGTCAATGAGCAGTTCTTC
>.|TRBJ2-5|few|TRBV4-1
CASSPRGARGETQYF
TGCGCCAGCAGCCCCCGGGGGGCCAGGGGGGAGACCCAGTACTTC
>.|TRBJ2-7|.|TRBV3-1
CASSQPASYEQYF
TGTGCCAGCAGCCAACCGGCCTCCTACGAGCAGTACTTC
>.|TRBJ2-2|medium-sized|TRBV6-1
CASSEVPVQLPGELFF
TGTGCCAGCAGTGAAGTCCCGGTGCAGCTGCCCGGGGAGCTGTTTTTT
>TRBD2|TRBJ2-5|.|TRBV6-1
CASSEVPGLGRETQYF
TGTGCCAGCAGTGAGGTTCCCGGACTAGGGAGGGAGACCCAGTACTTC
>.|TRBJ2-5|.|TRBV6-5
CASVSGVCAKDMQYF
TGTGCCAGCGTTTCGGGGGTGTGCGCCAAAGACATGCAGTACTTC
>.|TRBJ2-2|.|TRBV20-1
CSASSQTTNTGELFF
TGCAGTGCTAGTTCCCAGACAACAAACACCGGGGAGCTGTTTTTT
>TRBD1|TRBJ1-6|.|TRBV6-1
CASSESRFQGQLRIGSPLHF
TGTGCCAGCAGTGAATCCCGGTTCCAGGGACAGCTAAGGATTGGCTCACCCCTCCACTTT
>TRBD1|TRBJ2-5|.|TRBV4-1
CARGQGGGGTDTQYF
TGCGCCAGGGGCCAAGGGGGCGGTGGCACAGATACCCAGTACTTC
>.|TRBJ1-1|few|TRBV7-2
CASSGGFTEAFF
TGTGCCAGCAGCGGAGGGTTCACTGAAGCTTTCTTT
>TRBD1|TRBJ1-6|.|TRBV10-3
CATRDRDSPLHF
TGTGCCACCCGTGACAGGGACTCACCCCTCCACTTT
>.|TRBJ1-1|.|TRBV15
CATSRDLNTEAFF
TGTGCCACCAGCAGAGACTTGAACACTGAAGCTTTCTTT
>TRBD2|TRBJ2-5|many|TRBV6-1
CAGQRGLAGQETQYF
TGTGCCGGACAGAGGGGACTAGCTGGCCAAGAGACCCAGTACTTC
>.|TRBJ2-2|many|TRBV6-1
CASSARSGRLNTGELFF
TGTGCCAGCAGCGCCCGTTCCGGGCGGTTGAACACCGGGGAGCTGTTTTTT
>.|TRBJ2-5|.|TRBV27
CARSSGGSDTDTQYF
TGTGCCAGGAGCTCTGGGGGGAGTGACACAGATACCCAGTATTTC
>.|TRBJ2-5|.|TRBV27
CASSPLGETQYF
TGTGCCAGCAGTCCCCTGGGGGAGACCCAGTACTTC
>.|TRBJ2-1|once|TRBV6-1
CASSGITGNEQFF
TGTGCCAGCAGTGGAATAACAGGGAATGAGCAGTTCTTC
>.|TRBJ2-5|few|TRBV11-2
CASSLAQETQYF
TGTGCCAGCAGCTTAGCACAAGAGACCCAGTACTTC
>.|TRBJ2-5|.|TRBV10-1
CASSEGGVETQYF
TGCGCCAGCAGTGAAGGGGGAGTAGAGACCCAGTACTTC
>.|TRBJ2-7|.|TRBV19
CASSIDRTAVERQYF
TGTGCCAGTAGTATAGATCGTACGGCTGTTGAAAGGCAGTACTTC
>.|TRBJ2-5|many|TRBV12-3/TRBV12-4
CASSLYQASSKETQYF
TGTGCCAGCAGTTTATACCAAGCTTCTTCCAAAGAGACCCAGTACTTC
>TRBD2|TRBJ2-1|few|TRBV6-5
CASSYPGLGRQFF
TGTGCCAGCAGTTATCCGGGACTAGGGAGGCAGTTCTTC
>.|TRBJ2-5|.|TRBV6-1
CAGSSGRFSETQYF
TGTGCCGGCAGCTCGGGGCGGTTCTCAGAGACCCAGTACTTC
>.|TRBJ2-3|.|TRBV4-2
CASSQPNYGPDTQYF
TGTGCCAGCAGCCAACCAAACTACGGACCAGATACGCAGTATTTT
>TRBD2|TRBJ2-5|.|TRBV6-1
CAGGGVGRAKKTQYF
TGTGCCGGGGGGGGTGTAGGCCGTGCCAAAAAGACCCAGTACTTC
>.|TRBJ2-1|.|TRBV5-1
CASRYSPTANYNEQFF
TGCGCCAGCAGGTATTCCCCGACAGCAAATTACAATGAGCAGTTCTTC
>.|TRBJ2-3|.|TRBV6-1
CASRGPGAKDTQYF
TGTGCCAGCAGGGGGCCGGGAGCCAAAGATACGCAGTATTTT
>TRBD1|TRBJ1-1|.|TRBV30
CAGGQENTEAFF
TGTGCCGGAGGACAGGAGAACACTGAAGCTTTCTTT
>.|TRBJ2-3|.|TRBV6-5
CAGGYGGGGKETQYF
TGTGCCGGGGGTTACGGGGGAGGGGGCAAAGAGACGCAGTACTTT
>TRBD1|TRBJ1-2|.|TRBV6-1
CASSGTGTGWFLGYTF
TGTGCCAGCAGCGGAACCGGGACAGGGTGGTTTTTAGGCTACACCTTC
>TRBD1|TRBJ2-5|.|TRBV6-5
CASSLRTGGKGTETQYF
TGTGCCAGCAGTCTACGGACAGGGGGCAAGGGCACAGAGACCCAGTACTTC
>.|TRBJ1-3|.|TRBV6-5
CASSFSGNVGNTIYF
TGTGCCAGCAGTTTCTCAGGGAACGTAGGAAACACCATATATTTT
>.|TRBJ2-1|.|TRBV7-2
CASSLVRLRNNEQFF
TGTGCCAGCAGCTTAGTCAGGTTGCGAAACAATGAGCAGTTCTTC
>.|TRBJ2-5|many|TRBV5-1
CASSFGYSETQYF
TGCGCCAGCAGCTTTGGGTATTCAGAGACCCAGTACTTC
>TRBD2|TRBJ2-5|.|TRBV14
CASSLYRGLAGGEETQYF
TGTGCCAGCAGCCTTTATCGTGGACTAGCGGGAGGTGAAGAGACCCAGTACTTC
>.|TRBJ2-3|.|TRBV10-1
CAGSPGVYSGTQYF
TGCGCCGGCAGCCCGGGTGTGTATTCAGGTACGCAGTATTTT
>.|TRBJ2-7|.|TRBV12-3/TRBV12-4
CASSQGAGGTYEQYF
TGTGCCAGCAGTCAGGGGGCGGGGGGTACCTACGAGCAGTACTTC